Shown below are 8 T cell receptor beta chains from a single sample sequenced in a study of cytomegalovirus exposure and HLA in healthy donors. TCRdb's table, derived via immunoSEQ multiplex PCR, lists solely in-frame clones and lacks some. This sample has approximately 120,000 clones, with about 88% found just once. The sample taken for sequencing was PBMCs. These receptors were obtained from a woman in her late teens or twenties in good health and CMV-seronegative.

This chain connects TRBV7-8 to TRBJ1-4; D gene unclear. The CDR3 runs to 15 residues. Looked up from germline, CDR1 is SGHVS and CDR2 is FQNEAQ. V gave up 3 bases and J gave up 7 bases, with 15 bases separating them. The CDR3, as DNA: TGTGCCAGCAGCTTCGACGACGGGGTGGGTGAAAAACTGTTTTTT. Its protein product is CASSFDDGVGEKLFF. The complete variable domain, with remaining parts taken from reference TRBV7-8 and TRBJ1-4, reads GAGVSQSPRYKVAKRGQDVALRCDPISGHVSLFWYQQALGQGPEFLTYFQNEAQLDKSGLPSDRFFAERPEGSVSTLKIQRTQQEDSAVYLCASSFDDGVGEKLFFGSGTQLSVL.

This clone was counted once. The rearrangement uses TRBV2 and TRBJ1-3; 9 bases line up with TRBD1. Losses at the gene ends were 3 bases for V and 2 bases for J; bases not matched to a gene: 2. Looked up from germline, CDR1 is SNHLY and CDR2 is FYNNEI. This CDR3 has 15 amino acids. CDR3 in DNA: TGTGCCAGCAGTGATAACAGGGGGCCTGGAAACACCATATATTTT. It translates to CASSDNRGPGNTIYF.

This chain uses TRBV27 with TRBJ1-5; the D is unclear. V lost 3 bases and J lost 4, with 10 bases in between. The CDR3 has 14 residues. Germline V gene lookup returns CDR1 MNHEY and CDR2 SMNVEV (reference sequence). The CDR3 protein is CASSLRGRNQPQHF. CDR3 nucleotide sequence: TGTGCCAGCAGTTTGCGCGGGAGAAATCAGCCCCAGCATTTT.

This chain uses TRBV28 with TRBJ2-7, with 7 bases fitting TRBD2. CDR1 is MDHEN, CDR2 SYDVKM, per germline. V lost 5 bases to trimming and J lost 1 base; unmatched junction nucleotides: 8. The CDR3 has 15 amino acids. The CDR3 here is CASSDSGTLSYEQYF. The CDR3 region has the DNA TGTGCCAGCAGTGACAGCGGGACGCTTTCCTACGAGCAGTACTTC.

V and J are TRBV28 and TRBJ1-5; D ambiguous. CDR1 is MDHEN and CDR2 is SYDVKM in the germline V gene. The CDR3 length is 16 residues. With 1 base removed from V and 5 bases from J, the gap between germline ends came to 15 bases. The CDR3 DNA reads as TGTGCCAGCAGTTTATTAGGAGAGGCCAAAGATCAGCCCCAGCATTTT. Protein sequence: CASSLLGEAKDQPQHF.

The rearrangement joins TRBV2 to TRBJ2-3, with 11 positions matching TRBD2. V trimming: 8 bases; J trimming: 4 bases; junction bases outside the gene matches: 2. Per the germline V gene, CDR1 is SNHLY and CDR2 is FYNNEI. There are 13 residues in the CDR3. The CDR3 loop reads CASRLAGPDTQYF. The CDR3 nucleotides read TGTGCCAGCCGACTAGCGGGACCAGATACGCAGTATTTT.

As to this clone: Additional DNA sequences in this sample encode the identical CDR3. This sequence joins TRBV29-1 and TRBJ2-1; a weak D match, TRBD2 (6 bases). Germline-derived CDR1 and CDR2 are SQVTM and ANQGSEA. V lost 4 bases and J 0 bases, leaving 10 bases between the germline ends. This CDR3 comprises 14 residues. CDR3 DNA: TGCAGCGTTGCGGCGGGGAGCTCCTACAATGAGCAGTTCTTC. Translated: CSVAAGSSYNEQFF.

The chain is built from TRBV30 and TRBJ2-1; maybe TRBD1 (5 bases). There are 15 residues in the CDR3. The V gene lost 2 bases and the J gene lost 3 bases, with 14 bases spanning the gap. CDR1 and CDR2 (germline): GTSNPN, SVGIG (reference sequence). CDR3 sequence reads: CAWSPDSQLYNEQFF. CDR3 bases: TGTGCCTGGAGTCCCGACAGTCAACTCTACAATGAGCAGTTCTTC.